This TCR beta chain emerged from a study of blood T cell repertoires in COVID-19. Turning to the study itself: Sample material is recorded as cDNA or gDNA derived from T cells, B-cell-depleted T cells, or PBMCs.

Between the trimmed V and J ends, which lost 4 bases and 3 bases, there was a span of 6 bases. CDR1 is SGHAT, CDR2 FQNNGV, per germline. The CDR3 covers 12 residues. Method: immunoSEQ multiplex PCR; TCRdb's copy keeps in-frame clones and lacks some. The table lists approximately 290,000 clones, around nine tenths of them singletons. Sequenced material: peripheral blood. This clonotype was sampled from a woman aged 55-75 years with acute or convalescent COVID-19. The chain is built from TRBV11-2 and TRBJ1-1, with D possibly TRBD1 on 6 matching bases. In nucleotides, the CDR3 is TGTGCCAGCAGCTCAGGGGACACTGAAGCTTTCTTT. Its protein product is CASSSGDTEAFF.